These 10 T cell receptor beta chains came from one sample sequenced in a study of cytomegalovirus exposure and HLA in healthy donors. Use of 60 Vbeta and 13 Jbeta primers characterized the PCR. Sequencing used immunoSEQ multiplex PCR; TCRdb keeps in-frame clones, though not all of them. The data show 190,000 or so clones, 80% seen once. Sequenced material: PBMCs. The receptors derive from a boy aged 5 to 17 in good health and CMV-seronegative.

The CDR3 region has the DNA TGTGCCTGGGCCAAATCGCAGGGGAACGAGCAGTACTTC. Encoded protein: CAWAKSQGNEQYF. V gene TRBV30 combines with J gene TRBJ2-5, with D possibly being TRBD1 (6 bases). TRBJ2-7 explains the end of the DNA better; the J call may be wrong. The CDR3 is 13 amino acids. Per the germline V gene, CDR1 is GTSNPN and CDR2 is SVGIG (reference sequence).

This chain uses TRBV4-3 with TRBJ1-2; 9 bases line up with TRBD1. The CDR3 is 15 residues long. J was trimmed by 2 bases and V by 4 bases; bases with no gene match: 5. The germline gives CDR1 LGHNA, CDR2 YSLEER. This chain's CDR3 is CASSRNRGPNYGYTF. The CDR3 DNA sequence: TGCGCCAGCAGCCGAAACAGGGGGCCCAACTATGGCTACACCTTC.

This clone came up once. This chain connects TRBV5-1 to TRBJ2-1, with 7 bases fitting TRBD1. The CDR3 totals 15 residues. The germline CDR1 and CDR2 sequences are SGHRS and YFSETQ. The ends lost 1 base at V and 5 bases at J; junction bases unmatched: 6. CDR3 loop: CASSLNRGLNNEQFF. In nucleotides, the CDR3 is TGCGCCAGCAGCTTGAATAGGGGGCTTAACAATGAGCAGTTCTTC.

The chain carries TRBV27 and TRBJ1-2; D possibly corresponds to TRBD1 (5 bases). V lost 5 bases, J lost 4 bases, and 14 bases lay in between. The CDR3 is made up of 14 amino acids. Germline CDR1 MNHEY, CDR2 SMNVEV (reference sequence). The chain's CDR3 is CASSLYSGGYGYTF. CDR3 coding DNA: TGTGCCAGCAGTCTTTACTCCGGGGGCTATGGCTACACCTTC.

This chain joins TRBV19 and TRBJ2-2; weak D call: TRBD1 (6 bases). The V and J ends lost 0 bases and 8 bases respectively, with 13 bases between them. This CDR3 spans 15 amino acids. The germline V gene has CDR1 LNHDA and CDR2 SQIVND (reference sequence). In DNA form, the CDR3 reads TGTGCCAGTAGTATAGATGGGACACCCACTGGGGAGCTGTTTTTT. The encoded protein is CASSIDGTPTGELFF.

This chain joins TRBV29-1 and TRBJ2-3; 8 bases are a match to TRBD1. Trimming at V came to 4 bases and at J to 4 bases, leaving 4 bases not matched to a gene. The CDR3 is 13 residues long. Germline V gene sequence: CDR1 SQVTM, CDR2 ANQGSEA. DNA of the CDR3: TGCAGCGTTGCCGACAGGGGAGCAGATACGCAGTATTTT. Amino acids: CSVADRGADTQYF.

The sample holds a few counts of this clone. The V gene is TRBV11-1, the J gene TRBJ2-7; 7 bases map to TRBD1. CDR1 is SGHAT, CDR2 FQDESV, per germline (reference sequence). The CDR3 is made up of 16 amino acids. The V segment lost 6 bases and the J segment 4 bases; nucleotides outside the gene matches: 15. Here the CDR3 reads CASSFTGERAIYEQYF. CDR3 in DNA: TGTGCCAGCAGTTTTACAGGGGAAAGGGCGATTTACGAGCAGTACTTC.

This clone was seen a handful of times. The chain recombines TRBV20-1 with TRBJ1-1; D uncertain. The V and J ends lost 5 bases and 3 bases respectively, with 7 bases between them. The CDR3 runs 11 residues. CDR1 is DFQATT and CDR2 is SNEGSKA in the germline V gene (reference sequence). CDR3 sequence reads: CSAVRDTEAFF. The CDR3 DNA reads TGCAGTGCTGTTCGGGACACTGAAGCTTTCTTT.

On this clone itself: This same CDR3 is encoded by further DNA sequences in the sample. The chain carries TRBV5-1 and TRBJ1-4; 7 bases agree with TRBD1. The V segment lost 0 bases and the J segment 4 bases; nucleotides outside the gene matches: 3. CDR1 and CDR2 (germline): SGHRS, YFSETQ. The CDR3 is made up of 15 amino acids. CDR3: CASSLAGQSNEKLFF. The CDR3 DNA is TGCGCCAGCAGCTTGGCGGGACAGAGTAATGAAAAACTGTTTTTT.

J is TRBJ2-4 and V is TRBV27; 7 nucleotides match TRBD2. The V segment lost 8 bases and the J segment 6 bases; nucleotides outside the gene matches: 13. CDR3 length: 15 residues. Germline lookup yields CDR1 MNHEY and CDR2 SMNVEV (reference sequence). The CDR3 is CASQLLGGVGNIQYF. The DNA of the CDR3 is TGTGCCAGCCAACTACTTGGGGGGGTCGGAAACATTCAGTACTTC.